These T cell receptor beta chains were read from a single sample in a study of blood T cells in healthy people across ages. MiXCR, applied by TCRdb to the 5' RACE reads, yields one record per CDR3 protein. Of 1,500,000 or so distinct CDR3 sequences listed, approximately 60% are singletons. Sequencing was performed on blood. These receptors all stem from a man in his late teens or twenties in good health. CDR3s include the opening cysteine and the closing phenylalanine or tryptophan. The order of the fields is J gene, clone size, V gene, D gene, CDR3 DNA, CDR3 protein. A D gene is named only where the DNA matches it firmly. Only some rows state a clone size, as once, few, many or a class for expanded clones.

TRBJ1-2 | NA | TRBV9 | NA | TGTGCCAGCAGCGTAGCTACCGGTTATGGCTACACCTTC | CASSVATGYGYTF
TRBJ1-1 | NA | TRBV4-1 | NA | TGCGCCAGCAGCCAAGAGACAGTGAACACTGAAGCTTTCTTT | CASSQETVNTEAFF
TRBJ1-5 | NA | TRBV6-2/TRBV6-3 | NA | TGTGCCAGCAGTTACACGAGAGAGGCAGCTTATAGCAATCAGCCCCAGCATTTT | CASSYTREAAYSNQPQHF
TRBJ2-2 | once | TRBV5-6 | NA | TGTGCCAGCAGCTTGCGGTCAACAGGGCCCAACACCGGGGAGCTGTTTTTT | CASSLRSTGPNTGELFF
TRBJ2-1 | few | TRBV29-1 | NA | TGCAGCGTTGATGTGGGTTTTAATGAGCAGTTCTTC | CSVDVGFNEQFF
TRBJ1-2 | NA | TRBV10-3 | NA | TGTGCCATCAGTGAGTCTGAGGGTGGCTACACCTTC | CAISESEGGYTF
TRBJ2-5 | NA | TRBV7-7 | TRBD1 | TGTGCTAGCAGCTTAGCACAGGGGCACGAGACCCAGTACTTC | CASSLAQGHETQYF
TRBJ1-1 | NA | TRBV12-3/TRBV12-4 | NA | TGTGCCAGCAGCCCGACAGTCATCGGGAACACTGAAGCTTTCTTT | CASSPTVIGNTEAFF
TRBJ2-3 | few | TRBV24-1 | NA | TGTGCCACCAGTGATCTAACGGGCCCTAAGTATTTT | CATSDLTGPKYF
TRBJ2-5 | once | TRBV27 | NA | TGTGCCGGCAGTAGGGGACTCCAAGAGACCCAGTACTTC | CAGSRGLQETQYF
TRBJ2-5 | once | TRBV20-1 | TRBD2 | TGCAGTGCTTCTAAAGGACTAGCGGGAGACCAAGAGACCCAGTACTTC | CSASKGLAGDQETQYF
TRBJ2-5 | NA | TRBV7-2 | NA | TGTGCCAGCAGCTTTGTGGCTAGCGAGAATGAGCAGTACTTC | CASSFVASENEQYF
TRBJ2-7 | few | TRBV10-2 | TRBD2 | TGCGCCAGCATTGCTGGGACTAGCGACACCTACGAGCAGTACTTC | CASIAGTSDTYEQYF
TRBJ1-2 | NA | TRBV4-3 | NA | TGCGCCAGCAGCCAAGATATCCACAGGGTTGGAGGCTACACCTTC | CASSQDIHRVGGYTF
TRBJ2-5 | few | TRBV29-1 | NA | TGCAGCGTTGACGGAAAAAGGGGAGAGACCCAGTACTTC | CSVDGKRGETQYF
TRBJ2-7 | many | TRBV27 | NA | TGTGCCAGCAGCTTTAGCGGACCTTCCTACGAGCAGTACTTC | CASSFSGPSYEQYF
TRBJ2-4 | NA | TRBV20-1 | NA | TGCAGTGCTAGATGGGTGTCGGGGGCCAAAAACATTCAGTACTTC | CSARWVSGAKNIQYF
TRBJ2-5 | few | TRBV6-5 | TRBD2 | TGTGCCAGCAGCTCTAGCGGAGACACCCTTCAAGAGACCCAGTACTTC | CASSSSGDTLQETQYF
TRBJ2-3 | medium-sized | TRBV4-1 | TRBD1 | TGCGCCAGCAGCCACCCCCGGGACAGGGCCAGTCGTACGCAGTATTTT | CASSHPRDRASRTQYF
TRBJ2-2 | NA | TRBV24-1 | NA | TGTGCCACCAGTGTGTCGACAAGCGCGAACACCGGGGAGCTGTTTTTT | CATSVSTSANTGELFF
TRBJ1-2 | NA | TRBV10-1 | NA | TGCGCCAGCAGTGACCCGACACCGAACTATGGCTACACCTTC | CASSDPTPNYGYTF
TRBJ2-1 | few | TRBV20-1 | NA | TGCAGTGCTAGACCAGGGTGGGACGAGCAGTTCTTC | CSARPGWDEQFF
TRBJ2-7 | NA | TRBV5-1 | TRBD2 | TGCGCCAGCAGCACTCCGGGACTAGCGGGAGAGGACGAGCAGTACTTC | CASSTPGLAGEDEQYF
TRBJ2-1 | NA | TRBV27 | NA | TGTGCCAGCAGTACCGCCGGGAGAAAGCAGTTCTTC | CASSTAGRKQFF
TRBJ1-3 | NA | TRBV10-3 | TRBD1 | TGTGCCATCAATGATAATGACAGGGAAGGAAACACCATATATTTT | CAINDNDREGNTIYF
TRBJ2-5 | few | TRBV5-1 | TRBD2 | TGCGCCAGCAGCTTGGGGACTAGTGTTTCGGAGACCCAGTACTTC | CASSLGTSVSETQYF
TRBJ2-7 | NA | TRBV7-9 | NA | TGTGCCAGCAGCTTAGGTAGACAGTCTACAACCTACGAGCAGTACTTC | CASSLGRQSTTYEQYF
TRBJ1-3 | NA | TRBV15 | NA | TGTGCCACCGAAACGACTAAACTCTCTGGAAACACCATATATTTT | CATETTKLSGNTIYF
TRBJ1-5 | NA | TRBV12-3/TRBV12-4 | NA | TGTGCCAGCACGTCGAATCGGGGCCCCAATCAGCCCCAGCATTTT | CASTSNRGPNQPQHF
TRBJ1-4 | NA | TRBV28 | TRBD1 | TGTGCCAGCAGCCTCACAGGGGACCTGGGTGAAAAACTGTTTTTT | CASSLTGDLGEKLFF
TRBJ1-1 | few | TRBV15 | NA | TGTGCCACCAGCGGAAGGGTGAACACTGAAGCTTTCTTT | CATSGRVNTEAFF
TRBJ2-2 | NA | TRBV25-1 | TRBD1 | TGTGCCAGCAGTGAACCGGACAGGGTTCCCACCGGGGAGCTGTTTTTT | CASSEPDRVPTGELFF
TRBJ2-7 | NA | TRBV29-1 | TRBD2 | TGCAGCGTTGCGGGACTACCATCCTACGAGCAGTACTTC | CSVAGLPSYEQYF
TRBJ1-1 | few | TRBV2 | NA | TGTGCCAGCCAGGGCAGGCCCTATGAAGCTTTCTTT | CASQGRPYEAFF
TRBJ2-1 | few | TRBV25-1 | NA | TGTGCCAGCAGTGATTCAGGGTCTAATGAGCAGTTCTTC | CASSDSGSNEQFF
TRBJ2-5 | NA | TRBV3-1 | TRBD1 | TGTGCCAGCAGCCACAACCCGACAGGGGAAGAGACCCAGTACTTC | CASSHNPTGEETQYF
TRBJ2-2 | once | TRBV6-1 | TRBD2 | TGTGCCAGCAGAGCCAGCCTACGGGGGGTTTCTCCCGGGGAGCTGTTTTTT | CASRASLRGVSPGELFF
TRBJ1-2 | NA | TRBV10-3 | TRBD1 | TGTGCCATCAGGAATGCAGGGGGCGCCCCGGATGGCTACACCTTC | CAIRNAGGAPDGYTF
TRBJ2-7 | NA | TRBV10-3 | NA | TGTGCCATCAGAGGGGGGACCGCTTTGGGGGAGCAGTACTTC | CAIRGGTALGEQYF
TRBJ1-2 | NA | TRBV10-3 | TRBD1 | TGTGCCACCAATCGGGACAGCCATGGCTACACCTTC | CATNRDSHGYTF
TRBJ2-6 | few | TRBV7-9 | NA | TGTGCCAGCAGCTTCCGAGGGACGCGCTCTGGGGCCAACGTCCTGACTTTC | CASSFRGTRSGANVLTF
TRBJ2-1 | NA | TRBV6-1 | NA | TGTGCCAGCTATATGGTGGGACTCCATTCAAATGAGCAGTTCTTC | CASYMVGLHSNEQFF
TRBJ2-1 | few | TRBV27 | TRBD2 | TGTGCCAGCAGTTTGACTAGCGGGAGCGGCAATGAGCAGTTCTTC | CASSLTSGSGNEQFF
TRBJ1-3 | NA | TRBV4-3 | NA | TGCGCCAGCAGCCAGGACACCTCTGGAAACACCATATATTTT | CASSQDTSGNTIYF
TRBJ2-4 | few | TRBV14 | NA | TGTGCCAGCAGCCAAGGGGGCATGAACATTCAGTACTTC | CASSQGGMNIQYF
TRBJ1-2 | NA | TRBV5-6 | NA | TGTGCCAGCAGCAATACGGGGGCCGGCTATGGCTACACCTTC | CASSNTGAGYGYTF
TRBJ2-6 | NA | TRBV28 | NA | TGTGCCAGCAAAGGCAGGGGTTTCTCTGGGGCCAACGTCCTGACTTTC | CASKGRGFSGANVLTF
TRBJ1-1 | NA | TRBV12-3/TRBV12-4 | NA | TGTGCCAGCGACTACAGTGGGGGGAACACTGAAGCTTTCTTT | CASDYSGGNTEAFF
TRBJ1-6 | NA | TRBV10-3 | NA | TGTGCCATCAGTGATGTTGGACGTAGTACACCCCTCCACTTT | CAISDVGRSTPLHF
TRBJ2-3 | NA | TRBV7-2 | TRBD2 | TGTGCCAGCAGCTGGGGACTAGCGGGAGTGGGGAATACGCAGTATTTT | CASSWGLAGVGNTQYF
TRBJ2-5 | few | TRBV20-1 | NA | TGCAGTGCTAGAGATCCTAGGGTTGGTGAGCAGTACTTC | CSARDPRVGEQYF
TRBJ2-7 | few | TRBV24-1 | TRBD1 | TGTGCCACCAGTGGGGGACAGGCACCCTACGAGCAGTACTTC | CATSGGQAPYEQYF
TRBJ2-5 | NA | TRBV6-2/TRBV6-3 | NA | TGTGCCAGCAGTTCCTTTGTAGGAGAGACCCAGTACTTC | CASSSFVGETQYF
TRBJ2-7 | NA | TRBV7-8 | NA | TGTGCCAGCAGCTTAGGGCCCGCTCCGTCCTACGAGCAGTACTTC | CASSLGPAPSYEQYF
TRBJ2-7 | NA | TRBV28 | NA | TGTGCCAGCAGAGCGGGACAGACGTCTTCCGAGCAGTACTTC | CASRAGQTSSEQYF
TRBJ2-7 | NA | TRBV12-3/TRBV12-4 | TRBD2 | TGTGCCAGCAGTTCCCCCACACGCGGGGGGGCCTACGAGCAGTACTTC | CASSSPTRGGAYEQYF
TRBJ1-1 | NA | TRBV11-2 | NA | TGTGCCAGCAGCTTATATGGGCGGATGAACACTGAAGCTTTCTTT | CASSLYGRMNTEAFF
TRBJ2-5 | NA | TRBV4-1 | NA | TGCGCCAGCAGCCAACAGACCCACTGGGCGCGGGCCGACAATGAGCAGTACTTC | CASSQQTHWARADNEQYF
TRBJ1-6 | NA | TRBV9 | NA | TGTGCCAGCAGTTGGACCGAGAATTCACCCCTCCACTTT | CASSWTENSPLHF
TRBJ2-1 | few | TRBV10-3 | TRBD2 | TGTGCCATCAGTGAGCAAGCGGGGGGTTACAATGAGCAGTTCTTC | CAISEQAGGYNEQFF